What follows is one TCR beta chain and its context. In the authors' workflow: Nucleated cell counts were estimated from reference gene primer amplification. Measured with immunoSEQ multiplex PCR; TCRdb has only the in-frame clones, and not every one. V and J calls and clone size come straight from that table; D and trimming were deduced from the DNA. Of roughly 250,000 clones listed, 85% to 90% are singletons. V was pared by 6 bases and J by 4 bases, with 10 bases between. The CDR3 is 12 amino acids. Germline CDR1 SEHNR, CDR2 FQNEAQ (reference sequence). This sample was included in a study of blood T cell repertoires in COVID-19. Looking at the study overall: Whether acute or convalescent, the COVID-19 samples came from the United States, Italy and Spain. PBMCs, B-cell-depleted T cells, or T cells provided the cDNA or gDNA that made up the material.

Enrollment of patients from Seattle took place during active infection, with longitudinal follow-up. Sequencing input: peripheral blood. The rearrangement links TRBV7-9 to TRBJ2-7; D gene uncertain. The TCR was taken from a woman in her 30s with COVID-19, enrolled during active disease. The CDR3 sequence is CASRPTRYEQYF. CDR3 sequence (DNA): TGTGCCAGCAGACCAACCAGGTACGAGCAGTACTTC.